This T cell receptor beta chain was captured by sequencing in a study of blood T cells in healthy people across ages. General study points: Higher naive T cell percentage went strongly together with higher TCR beta diversity. The study found more naive CD4+ cells and higher diversity in long-lived than aged donors. The CMV status of each donor remained undetermined, and this could have confounded shifts in expanded clonotypes.

PCR was performed a second time for 7 to 11 cycles using a sample-barcoded 5' primer and a J-beta primer mix. A template-switch adaptor that had 12 random nucleotides put a tag on each cDNA molecule. TCRdb called the 5' RACE reads again in MiXCR, with one record for every CDR3 protein. The table has almost 300,000 distinct CDR3 sequences, roughly a quarter seen once; the top ten hold approximately 28%. As concerns this clonotype: Its specificity is not known.

Germline V lookup: CDR1 MDHEN, CDR2 SYDVKM. The CDR3 totals 15 residues. Trimming stripped 6 bases from V and 0 bases from J, with 9 bases between. Sequenced input: blood. The chain couples TRBV28 to TRBJ1-6; weak D call: TRBD1 (5 bases). This TCR came from a woman between 70 and 85 years old in good health. CDR3 loop: CASSPGGSYNSPLHF. Written as DNA, the CDR3 is TGTGCCAGCAGCCCCGGGGGCTCCTATAATTCACCCCTCCACTTT.